This T cell receptor (beta chain) was found in a study of memory CD4+ T cells and cytomegalovirus serostatus. Only in-frame clones appear in the TCRdb table, and some are missing; sequencing was by immunoSEQ multiplex PCR. Of over 75,000 clones listed, 80% were seen once; the top ten hold about 3.5%. CDR1 and CDR2 from the germline V gene are MDHEN and SYDVKM. The CDR3 is made up of 12 amino acids. V was pared by 7 bases and J by 3 bases, with 10 bases between. The sort gate was single viable CD3+CD4+CD8-CD45RO+ cells for memory CD4+ T cells. Serum IgG to CMV pp150, pp28, p38 and p52 defined serostatus.

Sequences were obtained from memory CD4+ T cells from blood. V and J are TRBV28 and TRBJ2-7; D ambiguous. This sequence was found in an adult in good health and CMV-seropositive. CDR3 sequence reads: CASMDLNYEQYF. The CDR3, as DNA: TGTGCCAGCATGGACCTGAACTACGAGCAGTACTTC.